This T cell receptor beta chain came from a study of blood T cell repertoires in COVID-19. In the study overall: Sites across the United States, Italy and Spain contributed samples from acute and convalescent COVID-19.

Individuals drawn from 20 to 30 US areas were roughly 18 to 89 years old. Exposed enrollees had met someone with a PCR-confirmed or clinician-diagnosed COVID-19 case at some point within the 2 weeks before study entry. Generated by immunoSEQ multiplex PCR, the TCRdb table keeps only in-frame clones and is missing some. This sample has about 140,000 clones; 84% occur once, and the top ten carry under 2%. There are 14 residues in the CDR3. The V gene's germline CDR1 is MGHDK and CDR2 SYGVNS. Between the trimmed V and J ends, which lost 6 bases and 2 bases, there was a span of 11 bases. This clonotype was obtained from a woman under 30 who had been exposed to COVID-19. The chain has TRBV25-1 and TRBJ2-1; tentatively, D is TRBD1 (5 bases). Sequenced: PBMCs or T cells enriched from blood (not recorded which). Here the CDR3 DNA reads TGTGCCAGCAGCCGCCAGGGAACCTACAATGAGCAGTTCTTC. Residues: CASSRQGTYNEQFF.